This TCR beta chain was found in a study of T-cell reconstitution after alpha-beta-depleted transplantation in children. To note about this clonotype: Antigen unknown.

Between the trimmed V and J ends, which lost 6 bases and 3 bases, there was a span of 9 bases. The CDR3 has 12 residues. Germline V gives CDR1 SEHNR, CDR2 FQNEAQ (reference sequence). Molecular barcoding with unique molecular identifiers was used for the TCRbeta library. MiXCR was run by TCRdb on the PCR reads, yielding one entry per CDR3 protein. This table holds around 700,000 distinct CDR3 sequences, roughly 14% found once. Whole-study findings and limits: T-cell numbers and diversity one year post-transplant derived largely from freshly generated T cells.

The material was PBMCs, obtained before TCRalphabeta/CD19-depleted stem cell transplant. The chain carries TRBV7-9 and TRBJ2-7, with D unclear. This TCR was sampled from a girl aged 2-9 years with congenital amegakaryocytic thrombocytopenia, due to receive a stem cell transplant. The DNA of the CDR3 is TGTGCCAGCAGTTCCGAATTCTACGAGCAGTACTTC. As protein: CASSSEFYEQYF.